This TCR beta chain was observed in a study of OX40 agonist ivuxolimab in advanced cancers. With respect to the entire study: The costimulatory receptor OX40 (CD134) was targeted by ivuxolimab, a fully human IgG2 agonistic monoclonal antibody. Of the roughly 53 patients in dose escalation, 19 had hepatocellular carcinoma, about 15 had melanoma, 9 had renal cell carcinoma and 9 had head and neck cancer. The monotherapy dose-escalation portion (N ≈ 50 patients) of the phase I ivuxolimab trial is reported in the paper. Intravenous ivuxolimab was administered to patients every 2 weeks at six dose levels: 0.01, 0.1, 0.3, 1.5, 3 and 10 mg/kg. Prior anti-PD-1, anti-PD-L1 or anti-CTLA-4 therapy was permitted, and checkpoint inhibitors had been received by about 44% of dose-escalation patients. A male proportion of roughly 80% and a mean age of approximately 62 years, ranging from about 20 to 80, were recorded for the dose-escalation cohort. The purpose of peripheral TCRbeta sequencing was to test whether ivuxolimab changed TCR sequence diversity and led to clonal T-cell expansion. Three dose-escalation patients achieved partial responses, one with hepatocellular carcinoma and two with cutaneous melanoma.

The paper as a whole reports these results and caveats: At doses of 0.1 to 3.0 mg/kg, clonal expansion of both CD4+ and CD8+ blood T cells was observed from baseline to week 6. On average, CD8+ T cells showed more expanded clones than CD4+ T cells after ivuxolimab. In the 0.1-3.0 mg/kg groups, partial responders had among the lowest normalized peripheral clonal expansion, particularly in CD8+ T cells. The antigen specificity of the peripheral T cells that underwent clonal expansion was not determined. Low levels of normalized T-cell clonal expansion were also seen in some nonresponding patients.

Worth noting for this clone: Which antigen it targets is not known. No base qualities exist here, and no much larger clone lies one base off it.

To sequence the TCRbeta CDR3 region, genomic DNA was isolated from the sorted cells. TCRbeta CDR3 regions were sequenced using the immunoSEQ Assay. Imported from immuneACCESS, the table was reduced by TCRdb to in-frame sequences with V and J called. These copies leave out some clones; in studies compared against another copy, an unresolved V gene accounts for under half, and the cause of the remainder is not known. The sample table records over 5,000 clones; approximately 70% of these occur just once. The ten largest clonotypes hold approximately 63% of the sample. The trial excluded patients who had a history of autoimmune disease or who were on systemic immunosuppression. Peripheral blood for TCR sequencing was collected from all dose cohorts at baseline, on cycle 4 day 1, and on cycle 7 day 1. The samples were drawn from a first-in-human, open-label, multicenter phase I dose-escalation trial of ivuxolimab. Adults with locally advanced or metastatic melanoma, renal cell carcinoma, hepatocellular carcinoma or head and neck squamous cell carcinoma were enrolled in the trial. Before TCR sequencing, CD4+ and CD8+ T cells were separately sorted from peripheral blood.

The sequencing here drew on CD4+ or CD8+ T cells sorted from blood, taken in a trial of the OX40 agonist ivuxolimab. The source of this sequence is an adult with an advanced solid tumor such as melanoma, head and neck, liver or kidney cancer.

The nucleotide sequence is TGTGCCAGCAGCTTAGAGCTACACAATGAGCAGTTCTTC. Translation gives CASSLELHNEQFF. The chain is made from TRBV11-2 and TRBJ2-1; the D gene cannot be named for sure. Relative to germline, V is 0 bases shorter and J is 5 bases shorter, with 5 bases between their ends. Its CDR3 holds 13 amino acids, cysteine through phenylalanine. The retained sequence is limited to the CDR3, 39 bases, with the frame set at the first base. CDR1 SGHAT and CDR2 FQNNGV were looked up in the germline V gene.